The clone carrying this T cell receptor beta chain is a singleton in its sample. Its specificity is not known. Use of 60 Vbeta and 13 Jbeta primers characterized the PCR. Clones were sequenced by immunoSEQ multiplex PCR, and TCRdb holds only the in-frame ones, with some missing. The sample carries around 170,000 clones, roughly 78% recorded once. This sample is part of a study of cytomegalovirus exposure and HLA in healthy donors. Study in general: Early on, a data release was issued that held roughly 84 million unique TCRs from HLA-typed donors. The study, taken as a whole, reports: A further, later analysis showed that HLA-associated TCR beta chains (compared with equally common others) were more clonally expanded. TCR beta sequences numbering 15,000 to 20,000 were associated with HLA alleles at 0.05 false discovery rate in a later analysis.

This CDR3 spans 14 amino acids. Per the germline V gene, CDR1 is SGHTS and CDR2 is YDEGEE. V gave up 5 bases and J gave up 7 bases, with 15 bases separating them. The sequencing sample was made of PBMCs. This clonotype originated in a woman aged 25 to 45 in good health and CMV-seronegative. The rearrangement joins TRBV5-8 to TRBJ1-4; D is uncertain. CDR3 bases: TGTGCCAGCAGTCCCGCGGGGTCAAGTGAAAAACTGTTTTTT. This encodes CASSPAGSSEKLFF.